This T cell receptor beta chain is drawn from a study of cytomegalovirus exposure and HLA in healthy donors. As regards this clone: Its antigen remains unidentified.

The PCR made use of 60 Vbeta and 13 Jbeta primers. Libraries were prepared by immunoSEQ multiplex PCR; TCRdb keeps only in-frame clonotypes and omits some of them. The sample records approximately 46,000 clones, about 72% being singletons. Whole-study findings and limits: The study flagged roughly 150 TCR beta chains as cytomegalovirus-associated.

Sequenced material: PBMCs. The sequence came from a man aged 25 to 40 in good health and CMV-seronegative.

The CDR3 DNA sequence: TGCAGCGTTGTGTACCGGGAGGGCCCGTACCAAGAGACCCAGTACTTC. It yields the protein CSVVYREGPYQETQYF. This chain uses TRBV29-1 with TRBJ2-5; TRBD2 matches 8 bases. Losses at the gene ends were 4 bases for V and 0 bases for J; bases not matched to a gene: 10. Per germline, CDR1 SQVTM and CDR2 ANQGSEA. This CDR3 is built from 16 residues. The full variable domain, rest sourced from reference TRBV29-1 and TRBJ2-5, is SAVISQKPSRDICQRGTSLTIQCQVDSQVTMMFWYRQQPGQSLTLIATANQGSEATYESGFVIDKFPISRPNLTFSTLTVSNMSPEDSSIYLCSVVYREGPYQETQYFGPGTRLLVL.